Each of the 3 T cell receptor beta chains below was sequenced from the same sample in a study of blood T cell repertoires in COVID-19 (dated by TCRdb to the early 2020s). Libraries were constructed by the immunoSEQ multiplex PCR assay. The source is immuneACCESS, and TCRdb retained only in-frame sequences with V and J called. Part of the clones is not carried over; for the studies checked, unresolved V genes explain less than half of this, and the remainder is unexplained. The sample table holds about 62,000 clones, of which 65% to 80% were seen once. The ten largest clones add up to roughly 21% of the sample. Sequencing was carried out using peripheral blood. These receptors came from a woman of 80 years or more with active or convalescent COVID-19.

This clone was counted only a few times. The CDR3, as DNA: TGTGCCAGCAGCTTAGTTAGGGGGGGCCGGTCACCCCTCCACTTT. Protein sequence: CASSLVRGGRSPLHF. The chain uses TRBV7-9 and TRBJ1-6; a weak D match, TRBD1 (6 bases). The length of the CDR3 is 15 residues. Per the germline V gene, CDR1 is SEHNR and CDR2 is FQNEAQ (reference sequence). Trimming took off 1 base at V and 10 bases at J, with 14 bases between the two ends.

In the case of this clone: Other nucleotide sequences from this sample produce the same CDR3. V and J are TRBV9 and TRBJ1-6, with TRBD1 matching over 7 bases. V dropped 3 bases and J dropped 7; count of bases not matched to a gene: 7. Germline V gives CDR1 SGDLS, CDR2 YYNGEE. The CDR3 length is 15 residues. CDR3 in DNA: TGTGCCAGCAGCGGAACCGGGACAGAAAATTCACCCCTCCACTTT. Protein sequence: CASSGTGTENSPLHF. Looking up the rest from reference TRBV9 and TRBJ1-6 gives the full variable domain: DSGVTQTPKHLITATGQRVTLRCSPRSGDLSVYWYQQSLDQGLQFLIQYYNGEERAKGNILERFSAQQFPDLHSELNLSSLELGDSALYFCASSGTGTENSPLHFGNGTRLTVT.

The chain carries TRBV4-1 and TRBJ1-1; a possible D gene is TRBD1 (5 bases). CDR3 length: 13 amino acids. CDR1 MGHRA and CDR2 YSYEKL come from the germline V gene. The V and J ends lost 4 bases and 4 bases respectively, with 10 bases between them. The CDR3 protein is CASSPAGGTEAFF. CDR3 nucleotides: TGCGCCAGCAGCCCTGCGGGGGGCACTGAAGCTTTCTTT.